The 8 T cell receptor beta chains in this list originate from one sample, sequenced in a study of cytomegalovirus exposure and HLA in healthy donors. Assay: immunoSEQ multiplex PCR; the TCRdb copy retains only in-frame clones and omits some. There are around 80,000 clones in the sample; roughly 95% occur only once, and approximately 1.4% lies in the top ten. Sequencing was performed on PBMCs. The receptors shown here come from a woman between 18 and 29 years old in good health and CMV-seronegative.

The table lists this clone with a count of one. V is TRBV4-1 and J is TRBJ2-7; 10 bases are a match to TRBD2. The CDR3 is 16 amino acids. The V and J ends lost 0 bases and 2 bases, in that order; junction bases with no gene match: 4. Germline V lookup: CDR1 MGHRA, CDR2 YSYEKL. CDR3 loop: CASSQDRAGGTYEQYF. The CDR3 DNA reads as TGCGCCAGCAGCCAAGATAGAGCGGGAGGGACCTACGAGCAGTACTTC.

J is TRBJ1-1 and V is TRBV13; possibly TRBD1 for D (6 bases). V shed 5 bases and J shed 1 base, with 11 bases lying between them. There are 14 residues in the CDR3. CDR1 PRHDT and CDR2 FYEKMQ come from the germline V gene (reference sequence). As DNA, the CDR3 is TGTGCCAGCAGCCCCCGAGGGGGGAACACTGAAGCTTTCTTT. It specifies CASSPRGGNTEAFF.

The rearrangement uses TRBV7-9 and TRBJ1-4; perhaps TRBD1 as D (5 bases). The CDR3 runs to 15 residues. V dropped 6 bases and J dropped 3 bases, with 14 bases sitting between them. Germline V gene sequence: CDR1 SEHNR, CDR2 FQNEAQ (reference sequence). The CDR3 protein is CASSAQGMANEKLFF. The CDR3 DNA reads as TGTGCCAGCAGTGCGCAGGGTATGGCTAATGAAAAACTGTTTTTT. Together with reference TRBV7-9 and TRBJ1-4, the CDR3 gives the full variable domain: DTGVSQNPRHKITKRGQNVTFRCDPISEHNRLYWYRQTLGQGPEFLTYFQNEAQLEKSRLLSDRFSAERPKGSFSTLEIQRTEQGDSAMYLCASSAQGMANEKLFFGSGTQLSVL.

The chain employs TRBV13 and TRBJ2-1, with 7 bases that match TRBD1. Germline V gene lookup returns CDR1 PRHDT and CDR2 FYEKMQ (reference sequence). Trimming cost V 4 bases and J 3 bases; bases outside gene matches: 9. This CDR3 is 16 amino acids long. CDR3: CASSSRQGHRYNEQFF. The CDR3 coding sequence is TGTGCCAGCAGCTCCAGACAGGGCCATCGCTACAATGAGCAGTTCTTC.

The chain joins TRBV6-5 to TRBJ1-2; 8 bases align to TRBD1. The V segment lost 5 bases and the J segment 1 base; nucleotides outside the gene matches: 6. The CDR3 is made up of 15 amino acids. Per germline, CDR1 MNHEY and CDR2 SVGAGI. CDR3 loop: CASSPPGQGNYGYTF. DNA for the CDR3: TGTGCCAGCAGTCCCCCTGGACAGGGTAACTATGGCTACACCTTC.

The chain is built from TRBV28 and TRBJ1-2, with D perhaps matching TRBD1 (6 bases). V was pared by 6 bases and J by 4 bases, with 15 bases between. The CDR3 runs 14 residues. CDR1 is MDHEN and CDR2 is SYDVKM in the germline V gene. The CDR3 region has the DNA TGTGCCAGCAGCGCGGACAGATCCTTCTATGGCTACACCTTC. Protein: CASSADRSFYGYTF.

The rearrangement links TRBV18 to TRBJ2-1; 7 nucleotides agree with TRBD2. Germline V gene sequence: CDR1 KGHSH, CDR2 LQKENI. The CDR3 loop spans 17 amino acids. Unmatched junction bases numbered 7, after V lost 0 bases and J lost 2 bases. The CDR3 nucleotides read TGTGCCAGCTCACCACCCGGGTTAGCGGGTCCCTACAATGAGCAGTTCTTC. Its protein product is CASSPPGLAGPYNEQFF. Looking up the rest from reference TRBV18 and TRBJ2-1 gives the full variable domain: NAGVMQNPRHLVRRRGQEARLRCSPMKGHSHVYWYRQLPEEGLKFMVYLQKENIIDESGMPKERFSAEFPKEGPSILRIQQVVRGDSAAYFCASSPPGLAGPYNEQFFGPGTRLTVL.

V is TRBV4-1 and J is TRBJ2-2; TRBD1 matches at 10 bases. Trimming removed 3 bases from V and 6 bases from J; junction bases left unmatched: 1. This CDR3 has 14 amino acids. The germline V gene encodes CDR1 MGHRA and CDR2 YSYEKL. This chain's CDR3 is CASSHGQGAGELFF. In DNA form, the CDR3 reads TGCGCCAGCAGCCACGGACAGGGGGCCGGGGAGCTGTTTTTT.